This note documents a single T cell receptor beta chain sequence. The sample originates from a study of blood T cell repertoires in COVID-19. The overall study: Sites in the United States, Italy and Spain provided acute and convalescent COVID-19 samples. The analysed material was cDNA or gDNA that came from T cells, B-cell-depleted T cells, or PBMCs.

Profiled with immunoSEQ multiplex PCR; TCRdb holds only in-frame clones, not every one. The sample consists of 300,000 to 350,000 clones, 85% to 95% of them appearing once. Shortly before study entry, within 2 weeks, exposed participants had met a COVID-19 case. The TCR originated in a woman aged 25 to 39 who had been exposed to COVID-19. Input material: PBMCs or T cells enriched from blood (not recorded which).

The CDR3 bases are TGTGCCTGGAGCCCTCAGAGGGATCAGCCCCAGCATTTT. This codes for CAWSPQRDQPQHF. The genes are TRBV30 and TRBJ1-5; D is ambiguous. The V end lost 3 bases, the J end lost 5 bases, and 11 bases lay between the germline ends. The germline CDR1 and CDR2 sequences are GTSNPN and SVGIG (reference sequence). This CDR3 region has 13 residues.